This record concerns one TCR beta chain sequence. As originally analysed: Reference gene primer amplification gave nucleated cell count estimates. Only in-frame clones appear in the TCRdb table, and some are missing; sequencing was by immunoSEQ multiplex PCR. From that table come the V and J calls and clone size; the DNA was used to work out D and trimming. Among some 200,000 clones listed, roughly 80% were seen once. Losses at the gene ends were 6 bases for V and 8 bases for J; bases not matched to a gene: 6. The germline V gene encodes CDR1 ENHRY and CDR2 SYGVKD. This CDR3 is 13 amino acids long. This sample was included in a study of blood T cell repertoires in COVID-19. Looking at the study overall: From T cells, B-cell-depleted T cells, or PBMCs came the material, which was cDNA or gDNA.

The sequencing sample was made of peripheral blood. The receptor comes from a man aged 55-75 years with COVID-19, enrolled during active disease. The V call is TRBV10-3, the J call TRBJ1-2; 10 bases line up with TRBD1. The CDR3 here is CAIRGTGAGGYTF. The CDR3 DNA follows: TGTGCCATCAGAGGGACAGGGGCGGGGGGCTACACCTTC.